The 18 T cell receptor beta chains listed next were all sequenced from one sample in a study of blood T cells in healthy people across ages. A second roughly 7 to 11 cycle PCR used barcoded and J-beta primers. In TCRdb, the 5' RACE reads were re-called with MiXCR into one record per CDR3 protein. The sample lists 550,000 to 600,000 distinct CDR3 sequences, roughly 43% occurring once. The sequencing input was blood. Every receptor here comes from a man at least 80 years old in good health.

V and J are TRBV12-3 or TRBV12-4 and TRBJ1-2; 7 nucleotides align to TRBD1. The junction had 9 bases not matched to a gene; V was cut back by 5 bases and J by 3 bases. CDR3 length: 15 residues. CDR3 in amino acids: CASSIYRGIDYGYTF. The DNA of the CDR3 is TGTGCCAGCAGTATCTACAGGGGAATCGACTATGGCTACACCTTC.

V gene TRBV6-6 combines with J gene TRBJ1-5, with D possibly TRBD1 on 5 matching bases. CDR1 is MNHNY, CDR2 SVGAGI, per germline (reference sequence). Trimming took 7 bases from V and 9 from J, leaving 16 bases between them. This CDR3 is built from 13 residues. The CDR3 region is CASTWGQGPPQHF. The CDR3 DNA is TGTGCCAGCACTTGGGGCCAGGGCCCGCCCCAGCATTTT.

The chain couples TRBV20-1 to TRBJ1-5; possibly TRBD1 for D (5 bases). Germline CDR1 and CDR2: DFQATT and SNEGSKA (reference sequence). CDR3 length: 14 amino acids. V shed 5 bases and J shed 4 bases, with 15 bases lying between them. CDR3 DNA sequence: TGCAGTGCTTCACAGGAGGGGTTGAATCAGCCCCAGCATTTT. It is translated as CSASQEGLNQPQHF.

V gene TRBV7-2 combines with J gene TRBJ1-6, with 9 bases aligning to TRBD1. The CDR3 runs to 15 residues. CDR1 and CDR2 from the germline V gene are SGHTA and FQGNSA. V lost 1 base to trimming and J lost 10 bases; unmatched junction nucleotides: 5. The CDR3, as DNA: TGTGCCAGCAGCTTAGGAACAGGGGGCCGGTCACCCCTCCACTTT. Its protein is CASSLGTGGRSPLHF.

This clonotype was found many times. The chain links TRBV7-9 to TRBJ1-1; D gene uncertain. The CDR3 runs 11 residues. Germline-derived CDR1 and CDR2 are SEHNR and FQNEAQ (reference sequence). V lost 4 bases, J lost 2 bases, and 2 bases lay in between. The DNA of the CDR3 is TGTGCCAGCAGCTCCAACACTGAAGCTTTCTTT. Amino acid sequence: CASSSNTEAFF.

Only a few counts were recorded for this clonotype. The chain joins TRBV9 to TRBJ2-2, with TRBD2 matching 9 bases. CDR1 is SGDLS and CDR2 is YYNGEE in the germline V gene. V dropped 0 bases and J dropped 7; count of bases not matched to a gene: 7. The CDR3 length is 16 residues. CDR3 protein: CASSVEVSGSSGELFF. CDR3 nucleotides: TGTGCCAGCAGCGTAGAGGTTAGCGGGAGTAGCGGGGAGCTGTTTTTT.

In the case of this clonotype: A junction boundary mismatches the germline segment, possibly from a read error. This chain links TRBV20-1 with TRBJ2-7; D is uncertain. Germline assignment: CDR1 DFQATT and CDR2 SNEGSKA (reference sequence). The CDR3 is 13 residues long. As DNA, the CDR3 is TGCGGTGCTAGTGCCCACGAAACCCACGAGCAGTACTTC. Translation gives CGASAHETHEQYF.

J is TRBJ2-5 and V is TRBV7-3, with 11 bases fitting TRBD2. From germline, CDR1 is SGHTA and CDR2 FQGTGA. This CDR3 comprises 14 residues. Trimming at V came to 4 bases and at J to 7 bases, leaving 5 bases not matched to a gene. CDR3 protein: CASSSSGGRGTQYF. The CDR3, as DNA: TGTGCCAGCAGCTCTAGCGGGGGGCGAGGGACCCAGTACTTC.

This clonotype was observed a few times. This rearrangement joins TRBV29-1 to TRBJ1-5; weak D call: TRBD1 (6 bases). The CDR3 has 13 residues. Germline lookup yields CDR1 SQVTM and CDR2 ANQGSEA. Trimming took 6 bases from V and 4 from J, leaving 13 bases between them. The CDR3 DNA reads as TGCAGCGTCGCCAAGGGGGGGAATCAGCCCCAGCATTTT. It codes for CSVAKGGNQPQHF.

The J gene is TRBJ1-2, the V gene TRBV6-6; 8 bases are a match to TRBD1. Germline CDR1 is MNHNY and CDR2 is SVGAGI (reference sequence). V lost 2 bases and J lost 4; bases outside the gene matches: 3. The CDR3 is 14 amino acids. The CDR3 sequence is CASSYRTGFYGYTF. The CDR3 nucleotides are TGTGCCAGCAGTTACCGGACAGGGTTCTATGGCTACACCTTC.

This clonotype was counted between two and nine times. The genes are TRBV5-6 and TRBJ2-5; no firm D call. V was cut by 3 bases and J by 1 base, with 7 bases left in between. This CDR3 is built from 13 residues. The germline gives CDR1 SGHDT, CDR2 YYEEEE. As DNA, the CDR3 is TGTGCCAGCAGCTGGGTGGCCCAAGAGACCCAGTACTTC. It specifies CASSWVAQETQYF. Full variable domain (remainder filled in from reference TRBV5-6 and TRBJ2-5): DAGVTQSPTHLIKTRGQQVTLRCSPKSGHDTVSWYQQALGQGPQFIFQYYEEEERQRGNFPDRFSGHQFPNYSSELNVNALLLGDSALYLCASSWVAQETQYFGPGTRLLVL.

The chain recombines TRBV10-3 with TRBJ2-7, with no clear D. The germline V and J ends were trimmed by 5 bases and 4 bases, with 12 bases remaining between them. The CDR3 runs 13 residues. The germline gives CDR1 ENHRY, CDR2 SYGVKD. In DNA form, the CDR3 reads TGTGCCATCAGTAATTTTAGTAGTTACGAGCAGTACTTC. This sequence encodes CAISNFSSYEQYF.

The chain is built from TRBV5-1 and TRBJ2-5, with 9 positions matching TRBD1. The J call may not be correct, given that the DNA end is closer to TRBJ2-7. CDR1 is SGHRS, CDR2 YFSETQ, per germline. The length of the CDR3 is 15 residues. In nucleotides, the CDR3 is TGCGCCAGCAGCTTACCCGGGACAGGGAACTCCGAGCAGTACTTC. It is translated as CASSLPGTGNSEQYF.

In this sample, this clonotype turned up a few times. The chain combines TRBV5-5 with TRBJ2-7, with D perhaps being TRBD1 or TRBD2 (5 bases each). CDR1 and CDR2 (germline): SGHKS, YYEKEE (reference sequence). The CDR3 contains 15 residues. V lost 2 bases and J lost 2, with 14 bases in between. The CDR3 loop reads CASSFRDGRTYEQYF. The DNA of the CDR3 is TGTGCCAGCAGCTTCCGGGACGGCCGAACCTACGAGCAGTACTTC.

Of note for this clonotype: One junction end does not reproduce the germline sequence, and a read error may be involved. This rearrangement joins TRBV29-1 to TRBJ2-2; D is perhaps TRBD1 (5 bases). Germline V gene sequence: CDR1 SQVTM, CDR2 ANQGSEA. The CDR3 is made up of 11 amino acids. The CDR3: CSVGHPGELFF. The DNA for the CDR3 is TGCAGTGTTGGACATCCCGGGGAGCTGTTTTTT.

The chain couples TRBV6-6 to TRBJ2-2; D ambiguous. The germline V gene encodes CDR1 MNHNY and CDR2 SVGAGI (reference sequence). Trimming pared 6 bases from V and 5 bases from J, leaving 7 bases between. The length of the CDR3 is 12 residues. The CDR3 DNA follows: TGTGCCAGCAGCGGTAGTACCGGGGAGCTGTTTTTT. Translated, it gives CASSGSTGELFF.

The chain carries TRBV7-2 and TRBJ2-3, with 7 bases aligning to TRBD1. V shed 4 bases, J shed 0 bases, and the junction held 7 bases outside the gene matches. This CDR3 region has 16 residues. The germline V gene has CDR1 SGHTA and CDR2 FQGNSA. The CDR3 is CASSSRGTLSTDTQYF. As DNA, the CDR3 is TGTGCCAGCAGCTCCAGGGGGACACTTAGCACAGATACGCAGTATTTT.

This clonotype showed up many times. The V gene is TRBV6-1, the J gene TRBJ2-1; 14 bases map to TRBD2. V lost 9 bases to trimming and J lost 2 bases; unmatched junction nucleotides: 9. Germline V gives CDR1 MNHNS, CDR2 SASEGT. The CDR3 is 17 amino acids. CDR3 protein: CARRGTSGGQTYNEQFF. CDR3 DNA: TGTGCCAGGAGGGGGACTAGCGGGGGCCAGACCTACAATGAGCAGTTCTTC.